Below are 5 T cell receptor beta chains sequenced from a single sample in a study of T cell responses to AZD1222 COVID-19 vaccine. Clones were read by immunoSEQ multiplex PCR, and TCRdb kept only the in-frame ones, dropping some. The sample lists 90,000 to 110,000 clones, 88% occurring once. The sample was peripheral blood, taken on day 0 of AZD1222 vaccination. These receptors all come from an adult in good health.

The chain combines TRBV28 with TRBJ2-1, with 8 bases that match TRBD2. Germline-derived CDR1 and CDR2 are MDHEN and SYDVKM. There are 15 residues in the CDR3. Germline trimming cut 4 bases from V and 8 bases from J; bases unmatched to any gene: 10. CDR3 loop: CASSSAGGGSDEQFF. Here the CDR3 DNA reads TGTGCCAGCAGTTCCGCCGGGGGGGGGAGCGATGAGCAGTTCTTC.

The chain joins TRBV19 to TRBJ2-1; 8 bases align to TRBD1. The germline V gene has CDR1 LNHDA and CDR2 SQIVND (reference sequence). The ends lost 7 bases at V and 2 bases at J; junction bases unmatched: 7. This CDR3 comprises 15 residues. CDR3 DNA: TGTGCCAGTATCAGGGGGACAGGCCCCTACAATGAGCAGTTCTTC. This translates into CASIRGTGPYNEQFF.

The CDR3 sequence is CASSVRLAGVAGELFF. The CDR3 DNA reads as TGTGCCAGCAGCGTAAGACTAGCGGGAGTAGCCGGGGAGCTGTTTTTT. The V gene is TRBV9, the J gene TRBJ2-2; 12 bases fit TRBD2. CDR3 length: 16 amino acids. Germline V CDR1 and CDR2: SGDLS, YYNGEE. V shed 1 base and J 6 bases; nucleotides not matched to a gene: 4.

This sequence joins TRBV10-3 and TRBJ1-5, with TRBD1 matching over 10 bases. Germline loops: CDR1 ENHRY, CDR2 SYGVKD. With 5 bases clipped from V and 4 bases from J, the junction kept 2 bases outside the gene matches. This CDR3 comprises 14 residues. CDR3 sequence reads: CAISQDRGNQPQHF. CDR3 nucleotide sequence: TGTGCCATCAGTCAGGACAGGGGGAATCAGCCCCAGCATTTT.

Here the CDR3 DNA reads TGTGCCAGCTCATTTAGTCCCTACGAGCAGTACTTC. It is translated as CASSFSPYEQYF. The gene calls are TRBV18 and TRBJ2-7, with no clear D. This CDR3 has 12 residues. Looked up from germline, CDR1 is KGHSH and CDR2 is LQKENI. V lost 5 bases and J lost 2, with 7 bases in between.